This T cell receptor (beta chain) was sequenced in a study of blood T cell repertoires in COVID-19. Study-wide background: PBMCs, B-cell-depleted T cells, or T cells provided the cDNA or gDNA that made up the material.

Study members were between roughly 18 and 100 years old and lived in some 26 US regions. In the original workflow: Nucleated cell counts were estimated from reference gene primer amplification. Generated by immunoSEQ multiplex PCR, the TCRdb table keeps only in-frame clones and is missing some. That table gives V, J and clone size, and the DNA gave D and trimming. The table includes some 240,000 clones, about 86% detected once. V lost 5 bases, J lost 8 bases, and 12 bases stayed unmatched. This CDR3 region has 16 residues. CDR1 and CDR2 from the germline V gene are LNHDA and SQIVND (reference sequence).

The sequence was obtained from a man aged 25 to 40 with acute COVID-19. The V call is TRBV19, the J call TRBJ1-2, with TRBD1 matching over 12 bases. The specimen was PBMCs or T cells enriched from blood (not recorded which). Here the CDR3 reads CASSSAGTGGLLGYTF. The CDR3 coding sequence is TGTGCCAGTAGTTCCGCCGGGACAGGGGGCCTTTTAGGCTACACCTTC.